These T cell receptor beta chains were read from a single sample in a study of OX40 agonist ivuxolimab in advanced cancers. Libraries were prepared by immunoSEQ multiplex PCR; TCRdb keeps only in-frame clonotypes and omits some of them. This table has about 50,000 clones, 60% to 80% appearing once. Here the sequenced sample was CD4+ or CD8+ T cells sorted from blood, taken in a trial of the OX40 agonist ivuxolimab. The source is an adult with an advanced solid tumor such as melanoma, head and neck, liver or kidney cancer. CDR3s include the opening cysteine and the closing phenylalanine or tryptophan. Fields, in order: J gene, D gene, clone size, V gene, CDR3 protein, CDR3 DNA. A D gene is named only where the DNA matches it firmly. Rows give clone size only sometimes, using once, few, many, or a class for an expanded clone.

TRBJ2-7,.,.,TRBV9,CASSFRGDTYEQYF,TGTGCCAGCAGCTTTAGGGGGGATACCTACGAGCAGTACTTC
TRBJ2-1,TRBD1,few,TRBV28,CASIYSTGGIHNEQFF,TGTGCCAGCATCTACTCGACAGGGGGCATCCACAATGAGCAGTTCTTC
TRBJ1-2,TRBD1,.,TRBV6-5,CASSSTGGSEGYTF,TGTGCCAGCAGTTCAACAGGGGGCAGTGAGGGCTACACCTTT
TRBJ1-5,.,medium-sized,TRBV21-1,CASSKDIAGDQPQHF,TGTGCCAGCAGCAAAGACATCGCCGGGGATCAGCCCCAGCATTTT
TRBJ2-6,TRBD1,few,TRBV7-6,CASSLAPGQGVSLEGANVLTF,TGTGCCAGCAGCTTGGCACCAGGACAGGGGGTCTCTCTTGAGGGGGCCAACGTCCTGACTTTC
TRBJ2-3,.,.,TRBV11-2,CASSRDWAGRDTQYF,TGTGCCAGCAGCCGCGACTGGGCGGGGAGAGATACGCAGTATTTT
TRBJ2-1,TRBD1,.,TRBV18,CASSSGGNEQFF,TGTGCCAGCTCATCAGGGGGCAATGAGCAGTTCTTC
TRBJ2-1,.,.,TRBV5-4,CATSSGGTALSSYNEQFF,TGTGCCACATCCTCCGGGGGGACAGCACTTAGCTCCTACAATGAGCAGTTCTTC
TRBJ1-5,TRBD1,.,TRBV19,CASDPGTGGYQPQHF,TGTGCCAGCGACCCAGGGACAGGTGGTTATCAGCCCCAGCATTTT
TRBJ1-3,.,.,TRBV19,CATADGSSGNTIYF,TGTGCCACTGCGGACGGAAGCTCTGGAAACACCATATATTTT
TRBJ1-5,.,.,TRBV5-8,CASSPPQGTPNQPQHF,TGTGCCAGCAGCCCCCCACAGGGAACCCCCAATCAGCCCCAGCATTTT
TRBJ2-5,TRBD2,.,TRBV19,CASSTGTTRRETQYF,TGTGCCAGTAGTACCGGGACTACCCGCAGAGAGACCCAGTACTTC
TRBJ2-7,TRBD2,once,TRBV7-2,CASSLVAGGLEQYF,TGTGCCAGCAGCTTAGTAGCGGGGGGGCTTGAGCAGTACTTC
TRBJ1-2,.,.,TRBV30,CAWSLGQGYGYTF,TGTGCCTGGAGTCTAGGGCAGGGGTATGGCTACACCTTC
TRBJ2-1,.,.,TRBV6-5,CASRTHSSYNEQFF,TGTGCCAGCAGGACTCACAGCTCCTACAATGAGCAGTTCTTC
TRBJ1-5,.,few,TRBV6-1,CASSGNRNQPQHF,TGTGCCAGCAGTGGAAACAGAAATCAGCCCCAGCATTTT
TRBJ1-2,.,.,TRBV28,CASSLWGGYGYTF,TGTGCCAGCAGTTTATGGGGGGGCTATGGCTACACCTTC
TRBJ2-5,TRBD2,.,TRBV19,CASSIALSGLVGQETQYF,TGTGCCAGTAGTATAGCGCTTTCTGGACTAGTCGGTCAGGAGACCCAGTACTTC
TRBJ1-2,.,.,TRBV9,CASSPSGGTGYGYTF,TGTGCCAGCAGCCCCTCGGGGGGCACGGGCTATGGCTACACCTTC
TRBJ2-6,.,.,TRBV6-1,CASSPDRGANVLTF,TGTGCCAGCAGCCCAGACAGGGGGGCCAACGTCCTGACTTTC
TRBJ1-1,.,.,TRBV7-9,CASSLEVQSTEAFF,TGTGCCAGCAGCTTAGAGGTGCAAAGCACTGAAGCTTTCTTT
TRBJ1-4,.,.,TRBV9,CASTAGPEGEKLFF,TGTGCCAGCACCGCGGGCCCTGAGGGAGAAAAACTGTTTTTT
TRBJ2-7,.,.,TRBV2,CASEGLTYEQYF,TGTGCCAGCGAGGGGCTAACCTACGAGCAGTACTTC
TRBJ2-7,TRBD1,.,TRBV5-1,CASSWGPGTVYEQYF,TGCGCCAGCAGCTGGGGGCCCGGGACAGTCTACGAGCAGTACTTC
TRBJ2-7,.,.,TRBV7-2,CASSLSGGRGYEQYF,TGTGCCAGCAGCTTAAGTGGCGGCAGGGGCTACGAGCAGTACTTC
TRBJ1-1,.,.,TRBV19,CASSIEWGGGEAFF,TGTGCCAGTAGTATAGAATGGGGGGGAGGTGAAGCTTTCTTT
TRBJ2-1,TRBD1,.,TRBV30,CASDRENEQFF,TGTGCCTCGGACAGGGAAAATGAGCAGTTCTTC
TRBJ2-3,.,few,TRBV10-3,CAISEIADTQYF,TGTGCCATCAGTGAAATAGCAGATACGCAGTATTTT
TRBJ1-2,.,.,TRBV19,CASSMDYGYTF,TGTGCCAGTAGTATGGACTATGGCTACACCTTC
TRBJ2-5,TRBD2,.,TRBV6-6,CATPQRGGLVETQYF,TGTGCCACCCCCCAGCGGGGGGGGCTCGTAGAGACCCAGTACTTC
TRBJ1-1,.,.,TRBV11-2,CASSLVGGTEAFF,TGTGCCAGCAGCTTAGTAGGGGGCACTGAAGCTTTCTTT
TRBJ2-7,.,.,TRBV27,CASSFSGTLPYEQYF,TGTGCCAGCAGTTTCTCTGGGACACTCCCCTACGAGCAGTACTTC
TRBJ1-2,.,.,TRBV7-2,CASSFQQGLDGYTF,TGTGCCAGCAGCTTCCAACAGGGATTGGATGGCTACACCTTC
TRBJ2-7,.,.,TRBV7-2,CASSIRTRWNEQYF,TGTGCCAGCAGCATCCGGACAAGGTGGAACGAGCAGTACTTC
TRBJ1-4,TRBD1,few,TRBV28,CASSGTGVPNEKLFF,TGTGCCAGCAGTGGGACAGGGGTCCCTAATGAAAAACTGTTTTTT
TRBJ1-1,.,.,TRBV6-5,CASSYLGGTEAFF,TGTGCCAGCAGTTACCTTGGCGGCACTGAAGCTTTCTTT
TRBJ2-7,.,few,TRBV5-6,CASSLDRQKYEQYF,TGTGCCAGCAGCTTGGATCGACAGAAATACGAGCAGTACTTC
TRBJ1-1,.,.,TRBV12-5,CASGPKERINTEAFF,TGTGCTAGTGGACCCAAGGAAAGAATTAACACTGAAGCTTTCTTT
TRBJ1-5,.,few,TRBV13,CASSYGGSNQPQHF,TGTGCCAGCAGCTACGGGGGGAGCAATCAGCCCCAGCATTTT
TRBJ2-7,TRBD1,.,TRBV18,CASSSGTGLSYEQYF,TGTGCCAGCTCATCCGGGACAGGGCTCTCCTACGAGCAGTACTTC
TRBJ1-4,TRBD1,once,TRBV5-1,CASSPQGAYNEKLFF,TGCGCCAGCAGCCCACAGGGGGCATATAATGAAAAACTGTTTTTT
TRBJ1-1,.,.,TRBV6-5,CASSYSRNTEAFF,TGTGCCAGCAGTTACTCACGAAACACTGAAGCTTTCTTT
TRBJ2-1,TRBD2,.,TRBV9,CASSEGLAGGPYNEQFF,TGTGCCAGCAGCGAAGGACTAGCGGGGGGGCCCTACAATGAGCAGTTCTTC
TRBJ2-1,.,.,TRBV5-6,CASSLGTVGKQFF,TGTGCCAGCAGCTTGGGGACAGTTGGAAAGCAGTTCTTC
TRBJ2-7,.,.,TRBV6-1,CASSEAYEQYF,TGTGCCAGCAGTGAAGCCTACGAGCAGTACTTC
TRBJ1-3,.,.,TRBV30,CAWSSSGNTIYF,TGTGCCTGGAGCAGCTCTGGAAACACCATATATTTT
TRBJ2-3,.,.,TRBV5-6,CASRHVSSTDTQYF,TGTGCCAGCCGACATGTTTCTAGCACAGATACGCAGTATTTT
TRBJ2-7,TRBD1,.,TRBV18,CASSLYRDSYEQYF,TGTGCCAGCTCACTCTATAGGGACAGCTACGAGCAGTACTTC
TRBJ2-2,.,.,TRBV25-1,CASSEGAWTGELFF,TGTGCCAGCAGTGAAGGAGCGTGGACCGGGGAGCTGTTTTTT
TRBJ2-7,.,.,TRBV9,CASSVDPGVSYEQYF,TGTGCCAGCAGCGTAGACCCAGGGGTATCATACGAGCAGTACTTC
TRBJ2-1,.,.,TRBV12-5,CASGLNTSPLSYNEQFF,TGTGCTAGTGGTTTGAACACTAGCCCCCTCTCCTACAATGAGCAGTTCTTC